The rows below give T cell receptor beta chains drawn from one sample of a study of T cell responses to AZD1222 COVID-19 vaccine. Sequencing was performed with immunoSEQ multiplex PCR; in TCRdb, only in-frame clones are kept and a portion is missing. The sample shows 95,000 to 150,000 clones, roughly 91% of them seen only once. Sequenced material: peripheral blood, taken on day 0 of MenACWY control vaccination. The receptors stem from an adult in good health. CDR3s include the opening cysteine and the closing phenylalanine or tryptophan. A D gene is named only where the DNA matches it firmly. Size values are once, few and many counts, or a class for expanded clones, and some rows have none.

.	.	TRBV5-1	TRBJ2-1	CASSLDSREPPNEQFF	TGCGCCAGCAGCTTGGATTCGCGGGAACCCCCCAATGAGCAGTTCTTC
.	.	TRBV28	TRBJ2-7	CASVLMGGASYEQYF	TGTGCCAGCGTCCTAATGGGGGGCGCCTCCTACGAGCAGTACTTC
.	.	TRBV9	TRBJ2-4	CASSVDPRPDIQYF	TGTGCCAGCAGCGTAGATCCCCGACCCGACATTCAGTACTTC
.	.	TRBV9	TRBJ2-2	CASSVVPDRTGELFF	TGTGCCAGCAGCGTAGTTCCCGACAGGACCGGGGAGCTGTTTTTT
.	.	TRBV30	TRBJ1-5	CAWSVAGAGNQPQHF	TGTGCCTGGAGTGTCGCGGGGGCCGGCAATCAGCCCCAGCATTTT
.	.	TRBV9	TRBJ1-1	CASSVAITGEAFF	TGTGCCAGCAGCGTAGCTATCACGGGGGAAGCTTTCTTT
.	.	TRBV10-3	TRBJ1-1	CAINLDLNTEAFF	TGTGCCATCAATCTGGACCTGAACACTGAAGCTTTCTTT
.	TRBD2	TRBV7-9	TRBJ2-2	CASTPPGLAGAGELFF	TGTGCCAGCACCCCGCCCGGACTAGCGGGAGCCGGGGAGCTGTTTTTT
.	TRBD2	TRBV11-3	TRBJ2-2	CASSPEGPGLAITTGELFF	TGTGCCAGCAGCCCGGAAGGGCCGGGACTAGCCATTACAACCGGGGAGCTGTTTTTT
.	.	TRBV6-1	TRBJ2-2	CASSEQAGNTGELFF	TGTGCCAGCAGTGAACAGGCGGGGAACACCGGGGAGCTGTTTTTT
.	.	TRBV3-1/TRBV3-2	TRBJ1-1	CASSQHNTPTEAFF	TGTGCCAGCAGCCAACACAACACACCGACTGAAGCTTTCTTT
.	.	TRBV28	TRBJ1-6	CASSGIHLRPQPGNSPLHF	TGTGCCAGCAGTGGGATCCATCTCAGACCTCAACCGGGTAATTCACCCCTCCACTTT
.	TRBD2	TRBV7-6	TRBJ2-7	CASSNGLAGTVSYEQYF	TGTGCCAGCAGCAACGGACTAGCGGGGACCGTCTCCTACGAGCAGTACTTC
.	.	TRBV19	TRBJ1-2	CASSLAGGGLGGYTF	TGTGCCAGTAGTCTCGCTGGGGGAGGCCTGGGGGGCTACACCTTC
.	.	TRBV5-1	TRBJ2-5	CASSLGRIKETQYF	TGCGCCAGCAGCTTGGGACGGATTAAAGAGACCCAGTACTTC
.	.	TRBV29-1	TRBJ1-2	CSVDSDPAYGYTF	TGCAGCGTTGACAGTGATCCAGCCTATGGCTACACCTTC
once	TRBD2	TRBV4-1	TRBJ2-1	CASSRAGEQFF	TGCGCCAGCAGCCGAGCGGGAGAGCAGTTCTTC
.	.	TRBV11-3	TRBJ1-2	CASSWDDNYGYTF	TGTGCCAGCAGCTGGGACGATAACTATGGCTACACCTTC
many	.	TRBV2	TRBJ1-4	CASRTGYEKLFF	TGTGCCAGCAGAACAGGGTATGAAAAACTGTTTTTT
once	TRBD1	TRBV11-2	TRBJ2-5	CASSRWDSLQETQYF	TGTGCCAGCAGTCGGTGGGACAGTCTCCAAGAGACCCAGTACTTC
.	.	TRBV9	TRBJ1-4	CASSVRGSRDEKLFF	TGTGCCAGCAGCGTACGAGGGAGTAGAGATGAAAAACTGTTTTTT
.	.	TRBV12-3/TRBV12-4	TRBJ2-3	CASRWRLTDTQYF	TGTGCCAGCCGTTGGCGACTCACAGATACGCAGTATTTT
once	.	TRBV5-1	TRBJ1-5	CASSLTPGQPQHF	TGCGCCAGCAGCCTTACACCGGGGCAGCCCCAGCATTTT
.	.	TRBV5-1	TRBJ2-3	CASSHSGFTDTQYF	TGCGCCAGCAGCCACAGCGGATTCACAGATACGCAGTATTTT